The 25 T cell receptor beta chains below come from one sample, sequenced in a study of prognosis after radiotherapy for stage I lung cancer. Two-round multiplex PCR amplified TCR beta CDR3 from genomic DNA. Gene-specific primers for each TRBV and TRBJ gene drove first-round PCR. Using its own MiXCR run on the multiplex PCR reads, TCRdb lists one record per CDR3 protein. The sample carries about 20,000 distinct CDR3 sequences, roughly two fifths recorded once. This specimen was PBMCs, taken before or after stereotactic body radiation therapy (not recorded which). These receptors came from a donor over 45 with non-small cell lung cancer.

This clonotype was counted ten times or more. This chain links TRBV25-1 with TRBJ1-1, with a tentative D call TRBD1 (6 bases). Trimming took off 6 bases at V and 5 bases at J, with 19 bases between the two ends. The germline V gene encodes CDR1 MGHDK and CDR2 SYGVNS. The CDR3 sequence is 15 residues long. The CDR3 sequence is CASRITGLGGTEAFF. In DNA form, the CDR3 reads TGTGCCAGCAGGATTACAGGGCTCGGCGGGACTGAAGCTTTCTTT.

The chain has TRBV28 and TRBJ1-1; 7 positions match TRBD1. CDR3 length equals 13 residues. Trimming took 6 bases from V and 6 from J; bases not matched to a gene: 7. CDR1 and CDR2 from the germline V gene are MDHEN and SYDVKM. CDR3 residues: CASRPRQGSEAFF. The CDR3 DNA reads TGTGCCAGCAGGCCCAGACAGGGATCTGAAGCTTTCTTT.

Note on this clonotype: This is likely an artifact of a read error, given a far larger clone one base away. V usage is TRBV6-8 and J usage is TRBJ2-2; TRBD2 matches 12 bases. This CDR3 is 20 amino acids long. CDR1 MNHGY and CDR2 SAAAGT come from the germline V gene. The CDR3 region has the DNA TGTGCCAGCAAAGACCGGGACGGACGACTAGCGGGAGACCGGACCGGGGGGCTGTTTTTT. It encodes CASKDRDGRLAGDRTGGLFF.

This clonotype was picked up many times. Mismatch with germline at one junction end may stem from a read error. This rearrangement joins TRBV13 to TRBJ2-7, with no clear D. The CDR3 is 15 residues long. Germline V gene sequence: CDR1 PRHDT, CDR2 FYEKMQ (reference sequence). The CDR3: CACSLVSDASYGQYF. CDR3 DNA sequence: TGTGCCTGCAGCCTTGTAAGTGACGCCTCCTACGGGCAGTACTTC.

The sample holds many counts of this clonotype. The chain is built from TRBV7-9 and TRBJ2-1; 12 bases align to TRBD2. CDR3 length: 16 residues. Germline CDR1 is SEHNR and CDR2 is FQNEAQ (reference sequence). V gave up 4 bases and J gave up 5 bases; unmatched junction bases: 6. The CDR3 reads CASSSGLAGINNEQFF. DNA for the CDR3: TGTGCCAGCAGCTCCGGACTAGCGGGAATCAACAATGAGCAGTTCTTC.

As concerns this clonotype: This may be a read error: a much more frequent sequence differs by one nucleotide. The V call is TRBV5-4, the J call TRBJ2-7; D gene unclear. The V and J ends lost 4 bases and 2 bases respectively, with 10 bases between them. CDR3 size: 13 residues. The V gene's germline CDR1 is SGHNT and CDR2 YYREEE (reference sequence). CDR3 bases: TGTGCCAGCAGCCCGGCTCTCCCCTACGAGCAGTACTTC. This gives the protein CASSPALPYEQYF. Based on the CDR3 plus reference TRBV5-4 and TRBJ2-7, the full variable domain is ETGVTQSPTHLIKTRGQQVTLRCSSQSGHNTVSWYQQALGQGPQFIFQYYREEENGRGNFPPRFSGLQFPNYSSELNVNALELDDSALYLCASSPALPYEQYFGPGTRLTVT.

A remark on this clonotype: A read error may account for a junction end that differs from germline. This chain joins TRBV5-1 and TRBJ2-7; 7 bases line up with TRBD1. Germline CDR1 SGHRS, CDR2 YFSETQ. The CDR3 is made up of 16 amino acids. The CDR3 region has the DNA TGCGCCAGCAGCCTGGGAACCACAGGGGTGGCGGGCGAGCATTACTTC. Its protein product is CASSLGTTGVAGEHYF.

This sequence joins TRBV12-3 or TRBV12-4 and TRBJ2-1, with TRBD2 matching 8 bases. With 2 bases clipped from V and 5 bases from J, the junction kept 5 bases outside the gene matches. The length of the CDR3 is 15 residues. The CDR3 reads CASSLSGGGHNEQFF. CDR3 nucleotide sequence: TGTGCCAGCAGTTTATCCGGGGGGGGCCACAATGAGCAGTTCTTC.

This clonotype was seen many times. The genes are TRBV5-1 and TRBJ2-3; a possible D gene is TRBD1 (6 bases). The CDR3 extends over 14 amino acids. V was trimmed by 3 bases and J by 3 bases, leaving 11 bases between them. Germline values: CDR1 SGHRS, CDR2 YFSETQ. The CDR3 sequence: CASSSEGQTDTQYF. The CDR3 DNA sequence: TGCGCCAGCAGCTCAGAAGGACAGACAGATACGCAGTATTTT. Combining the CDR3 with reference TRBV5-1 and TRBJ2-3 gives the whole variable domain KAGVTQTPRYLIKTRGQQVTLSCSPISGHRSVSWYQQTPGQGLQFLFEYFSETQRNKGNFPGRFSGRQFSNSRSEMNVSTLELGDSALYLCASSSEGQTDTQYFGPGTRLTVL.

The chain combines TRBV11-2 with TRBJ2-7, with 9 bases aligning to TRBD2. This CDR3 is 15 amino acids long. Per the germline V gene, CDR1 is SGHAT and CDR2 is FQNNGV. V gave up 2 bases and J gave up 1 base; unmatched junction bases: 3. In nucleotides, the CDR3 is TGTGCCAGCAGCTTATTTGGACTAGCGTCCTACGAGCAGTACTTC. It yields the protein CASSLFGLASYEQYF.

The rearrangement uses TRBV7-9 and TRBJ2-1, with TRBD2 matching over 10 bases. The CDR3 has 15 residues. The ends lost 2 bases at V and 7 bases at J; junction bases unmatched: 5. CDR1 is SEHNR, CDR2 FQNEAQ, per germline (reference sequence). DNA for the CDR3: TGTGCCAGCAGCTTATGGACTAGCGGTGATAATGAGCAGTTCTTC. Translating it yields CASSLWTSGDNEQFF.

Note on this clonotype: A much larger clonotype is one base distant, so this may be a read error. The chain carries TRBV7-2 and TRBJ1-1; D unresolved. Trimming shortened V by 3 bases and J by 12 bases, and 2 bases separated the two germline ends. Germline V gives CDR1 SGHTA, CDR2 FQGNSA. This CDR3 has 8 residues. CDR3 nucleotides: TGTGCCAGCAGCTTTCCTTTCTTT. This encodes CASSFPFF.

This clonotype was recorded many times. The chain uses TRBV4-2 and TRBJ2-2, with 10 nucleotides matching TRBD1. This CDR3 has 18 residues. In germline, CDR1 is LGHNA, CDR2 YNFKEQ. The V segment lost 3 bases and the J segment 6 bases; nucleotides outside the gene matches: 13. DNA of the CDR3: TGTGCCAGCAGCCACGGATTGTACGGGACAGGGGAACCCGGGGAGCTGTTTTTT. Protein sequence: CASSHGLYGTGEPGELFF.

The count of this clonotype is one. V and J are TRBV5-1 and TRBJ2-1; 11 bases align to TRBD2. Germline CDR1 SGHRS, CDR2 YFSETQ. V shed 5 bases, J shed 9 bases, and the junction held 7 bases outside the gene matches. The CDR3 length is 14 residues. The CDR3 loop reads CASSLAGGFTEQFF. The CDR3 bases are TGCGCCAGCAGTCTAGCGGGGGGTTTTACTGAGCAGTTCTTC.

Only one count was recorded for this clonotype. A far larger clone is one base from this, pointing to a likely read error. The chain recombines TRBV6-1 with TRBJ2-7; 7 bases line up with TRBD2. CDR3 length: 16 amino acids. Unmatched junction bases numbered 10, after V lost 3 bases and J lost 2 bases. CDR1 is MNHNS and CDR2 is SASEGT in the germline V gene. This CDR3 reads CASSDSGGRCAYEQYF. In DNA form, the CDR3 reads TGTGCCAGCAGTGACTCTGGCGGGAGATGTGCCTACGAGCAGTACTTC.

At least ten counts were recorded for this clonotype. The J gene is TRBJ2-7, the V gene TRBV5-6; D is ambiguous. CDR1 and CDR2 from the germline V gene are SGHDT and YYEEEE. The CDR3 sequence is 13 residues long. V shed 2 bases and J shed 3 bases, with 9 bases lying between them. The CDR3 here is CASSFAAYYEQYF. The DNA of the CDR3 is TGTGCCAGCAGCTTTGCAGCTTACTACGAGCAGTACTTC.

This clonotype is labeled medium-sized (0.01 to 0.1%). V usage is TRBV28 and J usage is TRBJ2-2, with 9 bases that match TRBD2. The junction had 2 bases not matched to a gene; V was cut back by 2 bases and J by 4 bases. From germline, CDR1 is MDHEN and CDR2 SYDVKM. The CDR3 sequence is 15 residues long. CDR3 DNA sequence: TGTGCCAGCAGTTTAGTAGCGGGAGTCACCGGGGAGCTGTTTTTT. The encoded protein is CASSLVAGVTGELFF.

This clonotype is judged medium-sized. This chain connects TRBV20-1 to TRBJ1-3; perhaps TRBD1 as D (5 bases). The germline gives CDR1 DFQATT, CDR2 SNEGSKA (reference sequence). The CDR3 consists of 14 residues. V lost 6 bases, J lost 0 bases, and 12 bases lay in between. The CDR3 DNA reads as TGCAGTGCGTTGGACAATCACTCTGGAAACACCATATATTTT. This sequence encodes CSALDNHSGNTIYF.

Details on this clonotype: It differs at one base from a far larger clone, so likely a read error. The chain employs TRBV6-9 and TRBJ1-2, with D unclear. CDR3 length: 13 residues. Per the germline V gene, CDR1 is MNHGY and CDR2 is SVAAGI. The V gene lost 6 bases and the J gene lost 4 bases, with 12 bases spanning the gap. The DNA of the CDR3 is TGTGCCAGCAGAGTACAGTCTTCCTATGGCTACACCTTC. It yields the protein CASRVQSSYGYTF.

As to this clonotype: With a far larger clone one base away, a read error is the likely cause. V usage is TRBV6-8 and J usage is TRBJ2-1; 10 positions match TRBD2. There are 14 residues in the CDR3. V lost 5 bases and J lost 11; bases outside the gene matches: 9. Germline V gene sequence: CDR1 MNHGY, CDR2 SAAAGT. The DNA of the CDR3 is TGTGCCAGCAGTCTTGGGACTAGCGTCAGCAAGCAGTTCTTC. This sequence encodes CASSLGTSVSKQFF.

This clonotype was seen a single time. The J gene is TRBJ1-2, the V gene TRBV27; TRBD1 matches 11 bases. The trim removed 5 bases at V and 3 bases at J, leaving 11 bases unmatched. CDR3 length: 17 amino acids. Per germline, CDR1 MNHEY and CDR2 SMNVEV (reference sequence). CDR3 sequence reads: CASSTLIPGQGDYGYTF. The CDR3 region has the DNA TGTGCCAGCAGTACCCTTATTCCGGGACAGGGGGACTATGGCTACACCTTC.

CDR3 protein: CASSFSLPGELFF. The CDR3 bases are TGTGCCAGCAGCTTCTCCCTTCCGGGGGAGCTGTTTTTT. The rearrangement joins TRBV11-2 to TRBJ2-2; the D is unclear. V was cut by 3 bases and J by 8 bases, with 10 bases left in between. There are 13 residues in the CDR3. CDR1 SGHAT and CDR2 FQNNGV come from the germline V gene.

Within the sample, this clonotype is medium-sized (0.01 to 0.1%). The junction departs from the called germline gene at one end, perhaps through a read error. The chain links TRBV5-1 to TRBJ2-2, with D tentatively TRBD1 (5 bases). The germline V gene encodes CDR1 SGHRS and CDR2 YFSETQ. The CDR3 sequence is 13 residues long. The CDR3 spells CASSPGLGGELFF. CDR3 bases: TGTGCCAGCAGCCCAGGGCTGGGCGGGGAGCTGTTTTTT.

This clonotype showed up just a few times. This likely traces to a read error, being one base from a far larger clone. The CDR3 does not close with the conserved phenylalanine or tryptophan, likely indicating a read error. The V and J genes are TRBV20-1 and TRBJ2-5; D might be TRBD1 or TRBD2, each matching 5 bases. TRBJ2-1 matches the DNA end more closely, so the J call is doubtful. The CDR3 runs to 14 residues. Per the germline V gene, CDR1 is DFQATT and CDR2 is SNEGSKA (reference sequence). CDR3 protein: CSARDPGPRNEQFV. The CDR3 DNA reads TGCAGTGCTAGAGACCCGGGGCCGAGAAATGAGCAGTTCGTC.

This clonotype came up many times. The chain is built from TRBV5-4 and TRBJ1-2; D gene ambiguous. Trimming removed 1 base at V and 2 bases at J, with 12 bases between. Germline CDR1 and CDR2: SGHNT and YYREEE (reference sequence). The CDR3 contains 15 residues. The CDR3 DNA reads TGTGCCAGCAGCTTGTCGGAAGGCAGGAACTATGGCTACACCTTC. It encodes CASSLSEGRNYGYTF.